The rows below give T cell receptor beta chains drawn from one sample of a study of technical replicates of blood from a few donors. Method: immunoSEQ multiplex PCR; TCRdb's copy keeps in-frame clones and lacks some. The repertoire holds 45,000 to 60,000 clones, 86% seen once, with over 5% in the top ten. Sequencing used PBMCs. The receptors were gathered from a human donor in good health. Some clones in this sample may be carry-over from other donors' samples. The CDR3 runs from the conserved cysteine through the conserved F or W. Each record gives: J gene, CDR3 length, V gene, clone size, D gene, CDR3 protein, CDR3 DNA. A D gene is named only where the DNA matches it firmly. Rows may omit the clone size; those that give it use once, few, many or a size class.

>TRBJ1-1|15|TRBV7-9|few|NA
CASSLGATVNTEAFF
TGTGCCAGCAGCTTAGGAGCAACAGTGAACACTGAAGCTTTCTTT
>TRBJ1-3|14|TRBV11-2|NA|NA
CASSAVSSGNTIYF
TGTGCCAGCAGCGCGGTGAGCTCTGGAAACACCATATATTTT
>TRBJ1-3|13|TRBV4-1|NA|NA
CASSQSWGNTIYF
TGCGCCAGCAGCCAATCTTGGGGCAACACCATATATTTT
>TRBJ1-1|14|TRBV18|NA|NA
CASSPPFPNTEAFF
TGTGCCAGCTCACCACCGTTTCCTAACACTGAAGCTTTCTTT
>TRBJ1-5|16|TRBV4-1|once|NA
CASSQDYALLNQPQHF
TGCGCCAGCAGCCAAGATTACGCACTTTTAAATCAGCCCCAGCATTTT
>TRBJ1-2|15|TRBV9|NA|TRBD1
CASSVGNQGAYGYTF
TGTGCCAGCAGCGTAGGGAATCAGGGGGCCTATGGCTACACCTTC
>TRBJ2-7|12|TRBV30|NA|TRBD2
CAAGLAGGEQYF
TGTGCCGCTGGCCTAGCGGGAGGCGAGCAGTACTTC
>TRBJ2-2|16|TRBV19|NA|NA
CASITGPGANTGELFF
TGTGCCAGTATCACAGGTCCGGGAGCAAACACCGGGGAGCTGTTTTTT
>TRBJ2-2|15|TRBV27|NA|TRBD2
CASSLSGGNTGELFF
TGTGCCAGCAGCCTGAGCGGGGGGAACACCGGGGAGCTGTTTTTT
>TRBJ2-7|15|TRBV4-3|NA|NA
CASSQMPGDSYEQYF
TGCGCCAGCAGCCAAATGCCGGGAGACTCCTACGAGCAGTACTTC
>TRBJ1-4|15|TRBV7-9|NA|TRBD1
CASSLVGQGYEKLFF
TGTGCCAGCAGCTTGGTCGGACAGGGCTACGAAAAACTGTTTTTT
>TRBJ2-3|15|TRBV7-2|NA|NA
CASSLWLGRTDTQYF
TGTGCCAGCAGCTTATGGCTAGGTCGCACAGATACGCAGTATTTT
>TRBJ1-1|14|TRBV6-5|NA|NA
CASSKRTENTEAFF
TGTGCCAGCAGTAAAAGGACAGAGAACACTGAAGCTTTCTTT
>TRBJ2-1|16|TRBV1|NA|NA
CTSSQEAGDNYNEQFF
TGCACCAGCAGCCAGGAAGCGGGAGACAATTACAATGAGCAGTTCTTC
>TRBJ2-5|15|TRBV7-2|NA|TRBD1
CASSGRQGWQETQYF
TGTGCCAGCAGCGGGAGACAGGGGTGGCAAGAGACCCAGTACTTC
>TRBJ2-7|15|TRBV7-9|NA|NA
CASSSHVGGSYEQYF
TGTGCCAGCAGCTCCCACGTGGGGGGTTCCTACGAGCAGTACTTC
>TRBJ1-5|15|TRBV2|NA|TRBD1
CASSVGQLSNQPQHF
TGTGCCAGCAGCGTGGGACAGCTTAGCAATCAGCCCCAGCATTTT
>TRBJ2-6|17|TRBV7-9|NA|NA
CASSLTSQGSGANVLTF
TGTGCCAGCAGCCTCACCTCACAGGGCTCTGGGGCCAACGTCCTGACTTTC
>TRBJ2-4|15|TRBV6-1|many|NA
CASSEVVGDQNIQYF
TGTGCCAGCAGTGAAGTAGTAGGGGATCAAAACATTCAGTACTTC
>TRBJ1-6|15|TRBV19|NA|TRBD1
CASRWTGSRNSPLHF
TGTGCCAGTAGGTGGACAGGGTCCCGAAATTCACCCCTCCACTTT
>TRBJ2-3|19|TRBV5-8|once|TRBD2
CASSRTPGLAGLGTDTQYF
TGTGCCAGCAGCCGAACTCCGGGACTAGCGGGCCTCGGGACAGATACGCAGTATTTT
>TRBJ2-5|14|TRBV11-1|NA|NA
CASSLGGKGETQYF
TGTGCCAGCAGCTTAGGCGGGAAAGGGGAGACCCAGTACTTC
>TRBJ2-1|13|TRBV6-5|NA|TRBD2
CASSLSGRDEQFF
TGTGCCAGCAGTCTAAGCGGGAGGGATGAGCAGTTCTTC